The present T cell receptor (beta chain) was sequenced within a study of radiotherapy plus CTLA-4 blockade in lung cancer. Background on the study: Objective response was observed in about 19% of patients, and disease control in roughly 30%.

This clone appeared a single time. Its antigen remains unknown. Data came from immunoSEQ multiplex PCR; TCRdb stores just in-frame clones and leaves some out. Of roughly 110,000 clones in the sample, over 75% were seen once. Study-level findings and limits: Reported findings show early blood T cell clone dynamics, with interferon-beta, best predicted response. The study found tumor-derived TCR clones expanded in blood after radiotherapy plus ipilimumab.

The sequence derives from a human donor with non-small cell lung cancer that progressed on radiotherapy plus ipilimumab. Some clones in this sample may be carry-over from other donors' samples. Sample: peripheral blood, taken from a patient treated with radiotherapy plus ipilimumab.

DNA of the CDR3: TGTGCCAGCAGTTCAAGCGCGCGCGAGCAGTACTTC. This gives the protein CASSSSAREQYF. V and J are TRBV7-9 and TRBJ2-7; D call uncertain. With 6 bases removed from V and 6 bases from J, the gap between germline ends came to 12 bases. This CDR3 is 12 amino acids long. In germline, CDR1 is SEHNR, CDR2 FQNEAQ (reference sequence).